This T cell receptor (beta chain) was identified in a study of blood T cell repertoires in COVID-19 (dated by TCRdb to the early 2020s). Regarding the study in general: Collaborator samples came from the United States, Italy and Spain and covered acute and convalescent phases of COVID-19. The prospective study material was composed of cDNA or gDNA derived from T cells, B-cell-depleted T cells, or PBMCs. Deeply sampled blood TCRbeta repertoires from subjects exposed to, actively infected with, or recovered from COVID-19 were included in the dataset. The repertoires were made available in a free public database intended to serve as a resource for research on the immune response to SARS-CoV-2. The samples were drawn from the first 160 participants of the ongoing ImmuneRACE study and from 1,254 subjects provided by 6 global collaborators. Sample metadata almost always included a de-identified subject ID, COVID-19 status, age in years and sex. Where HLA class I and class II types were available, the types were taken from metadata supplied by the sample provider, not from assay-based typing.

The full study reports these points: The amount of clinical and demographic metadata varied by source and participant and was provided uncurated.

TCRbeta CDR3 regions were amplified from genomic DNA by means of the immunoSEQ Assay, a bias-controlled multiplex PCR. The authors processed their data as follows. Nucleated cell counts per sample were estimated from amplification of reference gene primers within the assay. Sequence reads were collapsed and filtered to measure the absolute abundance of every unique TCRbeta CDR3 rearrangement. For each sample, productive Simpson clonality was calculated as the square root of Simpson's diversity index across productive rearrangements. What TCRdb holds here is the immuneACCESS table cut down to in-frame rearrangements. Part of the clones is not present; checked against another copy, under half of the missing clones reflect an unresolved V gene, and the others are unexplained. That table supplies the V and J calls and clone size; D and trimming were determined from the DNA. This sample has some 340,000 clones in its table, and 80% to 90% of those were observed once. The ten largest clonotypes hold approximately 5.3% of the sample.

Of note for this clone: The specificity of this receptor is unknown. No per-base quality is available; no much larger clone lies one base away.

Spanning cysteine to phenylalanine, the CDR3 consists of 14 amino acids. The kept DNA is CDR3 alone, 42 bases in frame from the first base. Ends trimmed: V by 0 bases, J by 8 bases; bases unmatched to a gene: 7. The germline V gene (reference sequence) supplies CDR1 SGHKS and CDR2 YYEKEE. Participants in the prospective study were enrolled through a virtual design, were aged roughly 18 to 100 years, and lived in 20 to 30 United States geographic areas. In the prospective study, cohorts were assigned on the basis of participant-reported clinical history obtained from a screening survey and a study questionnaire. For ImmuneRACE Cohort 3, a participant was defined as recovered based on two consecutive negative NP/OP PCR tests, clearance by a healthcare professional, or resolution of symptoms. In the prospective study, mobile phlebotomists collected whole blood, serum and a nasopharyngeal or oropharyngeal swab from each participant. Prospective study participants could optionally give additional blood draws and questionnaires over a roughly two-month period. Prospective study blood samples were shipped either frozen or at room temperature before DNA extraction.

The sequence is built from TRBV5-5 and TRBJ1-2; TRBD1 matches 7 bases in the middle. Sequenced material: PBMCs or T cells enriched from blood (not recorded which). The clonotype was recovered from a woman aged 25 to 39 who had recovered from COVID-19. Here the CDR3 is given as CASSLDSRGGGYTF. The nucleotide sequence reads as follows: TGTGCCAGCAGCTTGGACAGTAGAGGGGGCGGCTACACCTTC.